This T cell receptor (beta chain) emerged from a study of graft-versus-host responses after intestinal transplantation. Study-wide background: Among the recipients, all got anti-thymocyte globulin induction and then tacrolimus and steroids for about 3 years. Broader study findings: Some GvH clones appeared in ileal mucosa or blood before recipient bone marrow. HvG clone declines early post-transplant were associated with peak circulating GvH levels.

Germline CDR1 SNHLY, CDR2 FYNNEI. CDR3 length: 15 residues. V lost 5 bases and J lost 4, with 12 bases in between. To note about this clone: Its antigen is undetermined.

The method was immunoSEQ multiplex PCR; TCRdb's version includes in-frame clones alone and lacks a portion of them. The sample has about 99,000 clones; roughly 84% are singletons. The sample here was unstimulated CD4+ T cells sorted from spleen or lymph node cells, taken before intestinal transplant. This TCR was recovered from a human donor who received an intestinal transplant. The chain has TRBV2 and TRBJ1-6; maybe TRBD1 (6 bases). CDR3: CASSFGTPYNSPLHF. DNA of the CDR3: TGTGCCAGCAGTTTCGGGACACCATATAATTCACCCCTCCACTTT.